This T cell receptor beta chain emerged from a study of blood T cell repertoires in COVID-19. Study summary: Nucleic acid was either cDNA or gDNA, and it came from T cells, B-cell-depleted T cells, or PBMCs.

V gave up 0 bases and J gave up 10 bases, with 13 bases separating them. CDR1 is LGHNT, CDR2 FRNRAP, per germline. This CDR3 is built from 14 residues. This clone was detected only a few times. In the study's own analysis: Counts of nucleated cells, estimated from reference gene primer amplification, were obtained. Method: immunoSEQ multiplex PCR; TCRdb's copy keeps in-frame clones and lacks some. V, J and clone size derive from that table, while D and trimming were established from the DNA sequence. The profile covers roughly 150,000 clones, with about 83% appearing a single time and approximately 15% taken by the ten largest.

This chain uses TRBV12-5 with TRBJ2-1; the D is unclear. Sequences were obtained from peripheral blood. The clonotype comes from an elderly woman with acute or convalescent COVID-19. The chain's CDR3 is CASGLVPDLREQFF. The DNA of the CDR3 is TGTGCTAGTGGTTTGGTCCCCGACCTGCGGGAGCAGTTCTTC.